This passage covers 22 T cell receptor beta chains from one sample sequenced in a study of T cells after yellow fever vaccination. TCRdb reprocessed the 5' RACE reads via MiXCR and lists one record per CDR3 protein. The repertoire holds approximately 550,000 distinct CDR3 sequences, with 15% to 20% as singletons. The sample here was PBMCs, taken 15 days after the yellow fever booster vaccination. Receptors originate from a man under 40 who received the YFV17D yellow fever vaccine.

V usage is TRBV7-2 and J usage is TRBJ2-2; D gene uncertain. Per germline, CDR1 SGHTA and CDR2 FQGNSA. The ends were cut back, 5 bases at V and 6 bases at J, with 16 bases in the middle. This CDR3 contains 15 residues. This chain's CDR3 is CASSLRVSSAGELFF. The CDR3 nucleotides are TGTGCCAGCAGCCTGAGAGTGAGCTCAGCCGGGGAGCTGTTTTTT.

The chain has TRBV5-1 and TRBJ2-3; 7 bases align to TRBD1. Germline V lookup: CDR1 SGHRS, CDR2 YFSETQ. V gave up 3 bases and J gave up 2 bases; unmatched junction bases: 3. The CDR3 consists of 14 residues. CDR3 in amino acids: CASSSDRVTDTQYF. The CDR3 bases are TGCGCCAGCAGCTCAGACAGGGTCACAGATACGCAGTATTTT.

This clonotype has a handful of counts. The chain recombines TRBV10-2 with TRBJ2-1; weak D call: TRBD2 (6 bases). Germline CDR1 reads WSHSY; CDR2 reads SAAADI. Trimming cost V 2 bases and J 1 base, with 6 bases left between them. The CDR3 contains 14 residues. The CDR3: CASSEAGSYNEQFF. The CDR3 nucleotides are TGCGCCAGCAGTGAGGCGGGGTCCTACAATGAGCAGTTCTTC.

This clonotype was observed a few times. CDR3 residues: CSVGNRGLNEQFF. The CDR3, as DNA: TGCAGCGTAGGTAACAGGGGGCTAAATGAGCAGTTCTTC. The rearrangement uses TRBV29-1 and TRBJ2-1; the match to TRBD1 covers 9 bases. The J segment lost 7 bases and the V segment lost 6 bases, leaving 7 bases of the junction unmatched. CDR1 and CDR2 from the germline V gene are SQVTM and ANQGSEA. The CDR3 loop spans 13 amino acids.

The chain recombines TRBV7-2 with TRBJ2-7; possible D gene TRBD2, 6 bases. The V gene's germline CDR1 is SGHTA and CDR2 FQGNSA. V lost 4 bases, J lost 1 base, and 11 bases lay in between. CDR3 length: 14 amino acids. This chain's CDR3 is CASSSLGGSYEQYF. The DNA for the CDR3 is TGTGCCAGCAGCTCTCTCGGGGGTTCCTACGAGCAGTACTTC.

This clonotype has just a few counts. The germline gene is not matched at one end of the junction; a read error may be the cause. J is TRBJ1-5 and V is TRBV7-2; D not certain. This CDR3 is 13 amino acids long. CDR1 is SGHTA, CDR2 FQGNSA, per germline. The CDR3 region has the DNA TGTGCCAGCAGTTTAGTTTCCGATCAGCCCCAGCATTTT. It yields the protein CASSLVSDQPQHF.

This chain connects TRBV12-3 or TRBV12-4 to TRBJ1-1, with a possible D match to TRBD1 (5 bases). Deletions cut 6 bases from V and 1 base from J, with 12 bases between. The CDR3 covers 14 residues. As DNA, the CDR3 is TGTGCCAGCAGCTCGTTCGGGGGGAACACTGAAGCTTTCTTT. It translates to CASSSFGGNTEAFF.

This clonotype was seen more than once but under ten times. The chain couples TRBV20-1 to TRBJ2-7, with D possibly matching TRBD2 (5 bases). Germline CDR1 is DFQATT and CDR2 is SNEGSKA (reference sequence). The V end was cut by 2 bases, the J end by 6 bases, with 8 bases between. The CDR3 covers 11 residues. Written as DNA, the CDR3 is TGCAGTGCTAGATCCGGGATCGAGCAGTACTTC. Protein: CSARSGIEQYF.

The V call is TRBV7-2, the J call TRBJ2-7; D may be TRBD2 (6 bases). Germline loops: CDR1 SGHTA, CDR2 FQGNSA. This CDR3 has 15 amino acids. V was cut by 6 bases and J by 2 bases, with 17 bases left in between. The CDR3 DNA is TGTGCCAGCAGGCCTCCCTCTGGAGGGCCCTACGAGCAGTACTTC. Protein sequence: CASRPPSGGPYEQYF.

The gene calls are TRBV29-1 and TRBJ2-7; TRBD2 matches 14 bases. Germline-derived CDR1 and CDR2 are SQVTM and ANQGSEA. The CDR3 consists of 14 residues. The trim removed 3 bases at V and 3 bases at J, leaving 1 base unmatched. CDR3 loop: CSVEGLAGVYEQYF. The DNA of the CDR3 is TGCAGCGTTGAGGGACTAGCGGGAGTCTACGAGCAGTACTTC.

The chain uses TRBV4-1 and TRBJ1-2; D possibly corresponds to TRBD1 (6 bases). The CDR3 length is 15 residues. Trimming removed 3 bases from V and 8 bases from J, with 19 bases in between. Germline V gives CDR1 MGHRA, CDR2 YSYEKL. DNA for the CDR3: TGCGCCAGCAGCCACGGGGGGCGCGAGGTAATCGGCTACACCTTC. This gives the protein CASSHGGREVIGYTF.

A few counts support this clonotype. As DNA, the CDR3 is TGTGCCATCAGCGGACAGGGGAACTCCTACGAGCAGTACTTC. Translated, it gives CAISGQGNSYEQYF. The chain employs TRBV10-3 and TRBJ2-7, with 9 nucleotides matching TRBD1. V shed 6 bases, J shed 0 bases, and the junction held 3 bases outside the gene matches. The CDR3 runs 14 residues. Germline V CDR1 and CDR2: ENHRY, SYGVKD.

This clonotype was detected only a few times. The rearrangement uses TRBV7-2 and TRBJ2-4, with 11 bases identical to TRBD2. The length of the CDR3 is 17 residues. V lost 2 bases, J lost 8 bases, and 11 bases stayed unmatched. CDR1 is SGHTA and CDR2 is FQGNSA in the germline V gene. As DNA, the CDR3 is TGTGCCAGCAGCTTATTCTTAGCGGGAGGGCCTGGAGACATTCAGTACTTC. It codes for CASSLFLAGGPGDIQYF.

This clonotype showed up just a few times. The V gene is TRBV29-1, the J gene TRBJ2-7; 8 bases line up with TRBD1. J was trimmed by 1 base and V by 7 bases; bases with no gene match: 6. This CDR3 region has 13 residues. Germline V gives CDR1 SQVTM, CDR2 ANQGSEA. CDR3 sequence reads: CSAEDRASYEQYF. The CDR3 region has the DNA TGCAGCGCAGAGGACAGGGCATCCTACGAGCAGTACTTC.

The V call is TRBV28, the J call TRBJ2-1, with unresolved D. CDR3 length equals 15 residues. The germline V and J ends were trimmed by 2 bases and 9 bases, with 17 bases remaining between them. The germline CDR1 and CDR2 sequences are MDHEN and SYDVKM. The CDR3 DNA reads TGTGCCAGCAGTTTACCCTCAAGTTCCTATGGTGAGCAGTTCTTC. This gives the protein CASSLPSSSYGEQFF. The whole variable domain, remainder taken from reference TRBV28 and TRBJ2-1, is DVKVTQSSRYLVKRTGEKVFLECVQDMDHENMFWYRQDPGLGLRLIYFSYDVKMKEKGDIPEGYSVSREKKERFSLILESASTNQTSMYLCASSLPSSSYGEQFFGPGTRLTVL.

The V call is TRBV7-2, the J call TRBJ2-2; D remains ambiguous. Per germline, CDR1 SGHTA and CDR2 FQGNSA. The CDR3 length is 15 residues. V lost 5 bases, J lost 7 bases, and 17 bases lay in between. The CDR3 is CASSPQSQPGGELFF. The CDR3 coding sequence is TGTGCCAGCAGCCCCCAGTCCCAGCCCGGCGGGGAGCTGTTTTTT. Filled out from reference TRBV7-2 and TRBJ2-2, the complete variable domain reads GAGVSQSPSNKVTEKGKDVELRCDPISGHTALYWYRQSLGQGLEFLIYFQGNSAPDKSGLPSDRFSAERTGGSVSTLTIQRTQQEDSAVYLCASSPQSQPGGELFFGEGSRLTVL.

The J gene is TRBJ2-2, the V gene TRBV9, with TRBD1 matching over 7 bases. CDR1 SGDLS and CDR2 YYNGEE come from the germline V gene. This CDR3 region has 15 residues. V trimming: 0 bases; J trimming: 6 bases; junction bases outside the gene matches: 5. The CDR3: CASSVAGTVAGELFF. CDR3 coding DNA: TGTGCCAGCAGCGTAGCTGGGACAGTCGCCGGGGAGCTGTTTTTT.

V usage is TRBV6-2 or TRBV6-3 and J usage is TRBJ2-7; 9 bases align to TRBD2. J lost 3 bases, V lost 4 bases, and 10 bases had no gene match. This CDR3 has 16 residues. Per the germline V gene, CDR1 is MNHEY and CDR2 is SVGEGT. The DNA for the CDR3 is TGTGCCAGCAGTTCCCCACGTGATAGCGGGAGCTACGAGCAGTACTTC. Protein sequence: CASSSPRDSGSYEQYF.

There are a few counts of this clonotype. This chain connects TRBV19 to TRBJ1-6; no reliable D call. The V gene's germline CDR1 is LNHDA and CDR2 SQIVND (reference sequence). Trimming stripped 3 bases from V and 5 bases from J, with 11 bases between. This CDR3 has 15 residues. The CDR3 DNA reads TGTGCCAGTAGTATGAGATCGGATCATAATTCACCCCTCCACTTT. Amino acid sequence: CASSMRSDHNSPLHF.

This clonotype was counted between two and nine times. This chain joins TRBV18 and TRBJ2-3; D call uncertain. Germline V gene lookup returns CDR1 KGHSH and CDR2 LQKENI. This CDR3 spans 14 amino acids. V lost 0 bases to trimming and J lost 4 bases, with 8 bases between them. The CDR3 reads CASSPPVQADTQYF. The DNA for the CDR3 is TGTGCCAGCTCACCACCGGTCCAGGCAGATACGCAGTATTTT.

A few counts support this clonotype. CDR3 region: CASSWGVGQKDTQYF. The CDR3 nucleotides read TGTGCCAGCAGCTGGGGGGTGGGACAGAAAGATACGCAGTATTTT. The rearrangement joins TRBV7-2 to TRBJ2-3; D might be TRBD1 (7 bases). Germline values: CDR1 SGHTA, CDR2 FQGNSA. The V and J ends lost 4 bases and 5 bases respectively, with 16 bases between them. CDR3 length equals 15 residues.

This clonotype was counted a few times. The chain is built from TRBV20-1 and TRBJ2-1, with TRBD2 matching 8 bases. Germline lookup yields CDR1 DFQATT and CDR2 SNEGSKA (reference sequence). The CDR3 covers 13 residues. V lost 5 bases to trimming and J lost 6 bases; unmatched junction nucleotides: 6. CDR3 loop: CSAGIAGSNEQFF. DNA for the CDR3: TGCAGTGCTGGTATAGCGGGATCCAATGAGCAGTTCTTC.